A selection of T cell receptor beta chains follows, all from one sample in a study of blood T cell repertoires in COVID-19. Sequenced by immunoSEQ multiplex PCR; TCRdb stores in-frame clones only, minus some. The sample has some 200,000 clones, about three quarters seen once. Sample: peripheral blood. Receptors were obtained from a woman between 65 and 79 years old with acute or convalescent COVID-19. The CDR3 runs from the conserved cysteine through the conserved F or W.

>TRBJ2-5|TRBV19
CASSQTGYETQYF
>TRBJ2-5|TRBV4-3
CASSQAPGQGGETQYF
>TRBJ2-1|TRBV24-1
CATSDYRDRVNEQFF
>TRBJ2-5|TRBV27
CASSLDRGGETQYF
>TRBJ2-7|TRBV2
CASSLLRETYEQYF
>TRBJ2-2|TRBV18
CASSPSGEVRTGELFF
>TRBJ2-1|TRBV2
CASKGQGANEQFF
>TRBJ1-1|TRBV30
CAWTSGEQGGAFF
>TRBJ1-1|TRBV2
CASSARPTGLLNTEAFF
>TRBJ2-3|TRBV24-1
CATSDQDSDTQYF
>TRBJ1-1|TRBV5-1
CASTQGGSTTEAFF
>TRBJ2-3|TRBV12-3/TRBV12-4
CASSFQGWDTQYF
>TRBJ2-1|TRBV7-3
CASSLRGGATYNEQFF
>TRBJ2-5|TRBV28
CASIDRVGETQYF
>TRBJ2-5|TRBV6-2/TRBV6-3
CASSWAGGPETQYF
>TRBJ2-5|TRBV28
CASRAGGEETQYF
>TRBJ2-2|TRBV5-1
CASSLVGGTGELFF
>TRBJ2-2|TRBV24-1
CATSRDRGIPGELFF
>TRBJ1-1|TRBV19
CASLLRPTDLNTEAFF
>TRBJ2-5|TRBV6-5
CASGGLEGGETQYF
>TRBJ1-2|TRBV9
CASSVAPRGANYGYTF
>TRBJ2-2|TRBV3-1/TRBV3-2
CASSQDRRRGTGELFF